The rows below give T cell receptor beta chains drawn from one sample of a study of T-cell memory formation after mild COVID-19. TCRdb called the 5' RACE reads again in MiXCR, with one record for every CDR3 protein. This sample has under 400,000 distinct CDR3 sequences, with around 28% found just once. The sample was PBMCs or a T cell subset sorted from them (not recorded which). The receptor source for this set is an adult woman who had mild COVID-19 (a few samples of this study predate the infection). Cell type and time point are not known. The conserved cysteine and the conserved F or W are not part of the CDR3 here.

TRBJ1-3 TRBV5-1 ASSLAGGAGNTIY
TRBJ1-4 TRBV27 ASSGQGEQEKLF
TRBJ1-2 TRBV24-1 ATSDSSLTGASYGYT
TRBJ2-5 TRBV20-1 SAWTGRETQY
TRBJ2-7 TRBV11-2 ASSLASGGTSSYEQY
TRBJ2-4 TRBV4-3 ASSQEVWAQAKNIQY
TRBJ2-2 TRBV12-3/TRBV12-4 ASRYTGTGGGELF
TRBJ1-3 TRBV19 ASSIDSRLRGNTIY
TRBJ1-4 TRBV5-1 ASSPAPATNEKLF
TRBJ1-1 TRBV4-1 ASSQDSAGETEAF
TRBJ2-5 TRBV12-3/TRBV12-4 ASSVRNSRETQY
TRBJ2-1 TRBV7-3 ASSPFGVSYNEQF
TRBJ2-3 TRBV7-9 ASSTLQVGVDTQY
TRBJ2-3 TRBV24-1 ATSDLHGDTQY
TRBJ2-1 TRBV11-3 ASAFEYEQF
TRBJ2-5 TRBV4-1 ASSQSVREETQY
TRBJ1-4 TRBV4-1 ASSQEEVFNEKLF
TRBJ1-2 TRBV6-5 ASSYGVRGPVNYGYT
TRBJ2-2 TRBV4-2 ASSHRDRNTGELF
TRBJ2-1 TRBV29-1 SVGDNEQF
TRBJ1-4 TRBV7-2 ASSPRGPTNEKLF
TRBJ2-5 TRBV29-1 SVELGRGGVETQY
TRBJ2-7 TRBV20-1 SASQRGSIYEQY
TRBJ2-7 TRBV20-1 SALSWEGVDEQY
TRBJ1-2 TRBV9 ASSGGQEFYGYT
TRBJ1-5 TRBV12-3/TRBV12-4 ASSFGGESGQPQH
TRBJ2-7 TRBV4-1 ASSQTSGGVYEQY
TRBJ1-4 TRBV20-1 SASLGVLSEKLF
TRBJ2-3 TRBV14 ASSQPGLGWTDTQY
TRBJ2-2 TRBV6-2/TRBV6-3 ASSYPQDSNTGELF
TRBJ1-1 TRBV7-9 ASSSWVGVTEAF
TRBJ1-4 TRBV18 ASSEGASDEKLF
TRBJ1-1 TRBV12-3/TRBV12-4 ASRTAGGFEAF
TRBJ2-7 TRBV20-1 SARDAGRAEQY
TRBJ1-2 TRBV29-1 SANDGQNAYGYT
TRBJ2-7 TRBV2 ASSEVDSTYEQY
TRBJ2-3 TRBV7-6 ASSDNGDPDTQY
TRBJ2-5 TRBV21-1 ASSKLCPSPEETQY
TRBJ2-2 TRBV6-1 ASHAPGQGTGELF
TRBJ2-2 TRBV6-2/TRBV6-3 ASSYEAGYTGELF
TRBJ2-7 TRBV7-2 ASSPDREAEQY
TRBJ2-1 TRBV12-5 ASGTGGLSYNEQF
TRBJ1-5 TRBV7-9 ASSWGGGVQGNQPQH
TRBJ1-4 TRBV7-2 ASSPGTGEEKLF
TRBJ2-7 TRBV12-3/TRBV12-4 ASSLGLAGVSSYEQY
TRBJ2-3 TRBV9 ASSALDRIDTQY
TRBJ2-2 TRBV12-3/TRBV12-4 ASSFGATLLNTGELF
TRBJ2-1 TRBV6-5 ASSYGTSGRDSYNEQF
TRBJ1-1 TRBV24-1 ATSDSGIREHTEAF